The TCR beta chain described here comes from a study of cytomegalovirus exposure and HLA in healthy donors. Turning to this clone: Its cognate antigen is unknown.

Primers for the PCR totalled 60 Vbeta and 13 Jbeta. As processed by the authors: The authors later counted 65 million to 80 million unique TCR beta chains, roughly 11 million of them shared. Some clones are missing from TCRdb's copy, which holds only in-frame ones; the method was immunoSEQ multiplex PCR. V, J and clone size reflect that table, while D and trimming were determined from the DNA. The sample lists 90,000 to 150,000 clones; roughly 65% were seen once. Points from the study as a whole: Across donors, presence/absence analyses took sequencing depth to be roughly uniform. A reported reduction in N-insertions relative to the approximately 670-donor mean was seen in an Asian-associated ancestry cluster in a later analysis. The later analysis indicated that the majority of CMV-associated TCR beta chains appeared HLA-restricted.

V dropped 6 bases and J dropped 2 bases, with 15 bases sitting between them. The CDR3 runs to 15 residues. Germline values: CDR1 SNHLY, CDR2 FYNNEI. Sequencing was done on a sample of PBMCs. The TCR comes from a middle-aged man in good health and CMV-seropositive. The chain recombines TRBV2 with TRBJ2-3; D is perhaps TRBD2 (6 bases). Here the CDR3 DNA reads TGTGCCAGCAGAGAAACTCGGGGGAACACAGATACGCAGTATTTT. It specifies CASRETRGNTDTQYF.